This T cell receptor (beta chain) emerged from a study of blood T cell repertoires in COVID-19. Study background: Acute and convalescent COVID-19 specimens originated in the United States, Italy and Spain. PBMCs, B-cell-depleted T cells, or T cells provided the cDNA or gDNA that made up the material.

Original methodology: Amplification of reference gene primers was used by the study to estimate nucleated cell counts. Libraries were prepared by immunoSEQ multiplex PCR; TCRdb keeps only in-frame clonotypes and omits some of them. The V and J calls and clone size were taken over from that table, and D and trimming were inferred from the DNA. This sample has more than 95,000 clones, with about nine tenths found just once. The CDR3 has 17 amino acids. The V end was cut by 4 bases, the J end by 0 bases, with 13 bases between. The germline V gene has CDR1 LNHDA and CDR2 SQIVND (reference sequence). The chain couples TRBV19 to TRBJ2-6; no reliable D call. Sequencing was carried out using peripheral blood. This sequence originates from a human donor with active COVID-19. The donor label of this sample is uncertain. The CDR3 DNA follows: TGTGCCAGTAGTAATACAGACGTACTCTCTGGGGCCAACGTCCTGACTTTC. It encodes CASSNTDVLSGANVLTF.